This entry concerns a single T cell receptor (beta chain). This sample was taken from a study of blood T cell repertoires in COVID-19. Study overall: The origin of the acute and convalescent COVID-19 samples was the United States, Italy and Spain.

This CDR3 region has 11 residues. Germline CDR1 and CDR2: SQVTM and ANQGSEA. V was clipped by 2 bases and J by 4 bases, with 4 bases between them. Authors' methods: For nucleated cells, counts were estimated from reference gene primer amplification. The assay was immunoSEQ multiplex PCR, and TCRdb's table has in-frame clones only and misses some. V, J and clone size reflect that table, while D and trimming were determined from the DNA. The profile shows approximately 240,000 clones, around four fifths of them singletons. The chain recombines TRBV29-1 with TRBJ2-3; no definite D call. Specimen: peripheral blood. The receptor was derived from a woman aged 40 to 49 with active or convalescent COVID-19. The CDR3 DNA is TGCAGCGTTGAATATGCAGATACGCAGTATTTT. Translation gives CSVEYADTQYF.